What follows describes a single TCR beta chain. The target of this receptor is not known. There are no base qualities to consult, and no much larger clone falls within one base. The CDR3 numbers 17 residues from cysteine through phenylalanine. Only CDR3 DNA remains: 51 bases, in frame from the first base. Relative to germline, V is 4 bases shorter and J is 2 bases shorter, with 19 bases between their ends. CDR1 and CDR2, looked up from the germline V gene, are SNHLY and FYNNEI. This specimen comes from a study of cytomegalovirus exposure and HLA in healthy donors (dated by TCRdb to about 2017). As for the study more broadly: In an earlier analysis of 550 to 750 of the donors, under 300 Gb of sequence data and 117 million unique TCR beta sequences from 180 million or so T cells were reported. Because of strong linkage in the cohort, five DR-DQ haplotypes were treated as single units for association and clustering. In addition to the first cohort of 666 subjects, a separate validation cohort of 120 different subjects was used. Both class I and class II loci were covered by HLA typing, at four-digit resolution. On average, roughly 250,000 unique TCR beta nucleotide sequences were sequenced per donor among a few hundred genotyped donors of the cohort, with about 19% of those sequences being non-productive. The study used immunosequencing to profile the T cell repertoires of 666 subjects and linked those repertoires to cytomegalovirus serostatus. The later analysis used no new phenotypic data to find candidate immune exposures, relying instead on TCR beta sequences and their occurrence across donors. The study aimed to test whether cataloging public T cell receptors could reveal signatures of past pathogen exposure. An early release that covered about 600 HLA-typed donors contained about 300 gigabases of sequencing data and tens of millions of unique TCR sequences. Donor age, sex, ethnicity and CMV serostatus were compiled alongside the repertoire data. Typing coverage differed by locus: A, B, C, DRB1 and DQB1 were typed in about 629-640 donors, DQA1 in 500 to 550, DPA1 in 600 to 610, and DPB1 in about 450. Among the approximately 430 genotyped donors, around 79% belonged to the genetic ancestry cluster associated with self-reported Caucasian donors. A later analysis re-examined previously published TCR beta repertoires from 500 to 700 donors and added high-resolution HLA genotyping to investigate patterns of TCR occurrence. A later genetic analysis used genome-wide SNP genotypes for about three fifths of the 666 donors, treating that subset as a discovery cohort. Every discovery cohort repertoire had been produced on one sequencing platform. The study combined high-throughput TCR immunosequencing, statistical association of individual TCRs with disease status, and machine learning to predict cytomegalovirus infection status. To decide whether each TCR beta V gene segment behaved as functional or pseudogenic, an earlier analysis of over 500 of the donors relied on high-throughput TCR beta sequencing.

Results and caveats for the whole study, not just this receptor: V-gene and J-gene trimming of TCR beta chains was associated with a missense DCLRE1C variant in a later genetic analysis, and the association was replicated in an independent cohort. A cluster of highly shared sequence variants was judged likely to represent a technical artifact of the sequencing pipeline. Because the 87-base-pair reads could not distinguish some IMGT-functional V segments, including TRBV6-2 and TRBV6-3, those segments were excluded. According to a later analysis, parvovirus B19, influenza, CMV and Epstein-Barr virus appeared linked to several top co-occurrence clusters. A later analysis found that HLA-associated TCR beta chains were more clonally expanded and had lower generation probabilities than equally common non-associated chains. Assigning TCR associations to individual alleles was difficult when HLA alleles, especially DR and DQ, strongly co-occurred. A total of fewer than 200 TCR beta chains were listed by the study as associated with cytomegalovirus. Presence/absence analyses assumed roughly uniform sequencing depth across donors, an assumption that may not hold. According to the authors, the approach could potentially be generalized to other disease states and immunological phenotypes. Across donors, most TCR sequences were observed very rarely, whereas some public TCRs were present in many individuals. A further reported finding was that TCR beta sequences accurately predicted the HLA-A and HLA-B alleles for most subjects in the first cohort. According to a later analysis, TCR association rates differed among HLA loci, with DRB1 alleles showing the most associated TCRs and HLA-C alleles showing the fewest. In an earlier analysis of 587 of the donors, most TCR beta V segments were observed in productive rearrangements about 87% or about 30% of the time, broadly matching IMGT annotations. For the cohort, immune exposure information was limited to CMV serostatus. In this cohort, only TCR beta chains were sequenced, and detectable features were limited by the absence of alpha or paired-chain data. Linkage disequilibrium might explain the correlated functional status among segregating V segments, but an unknown experimental factor could not be excluded. In a later analysis, most CMV-associated TCR beta chains were found to appear HLA-restricted, with HLA associations seemingly driven largely by CMV exposure. At a false discovery rate of 0.05, a later analysis linked roughly 17,000 TCR beta sequences to specific HLA alleles. Some 16 rarely observed V segments, including chromosome 9 orphons, were excluded from the earlier analysis of a few hundred of the donors because counts were too low. Cytomegalovirus status was reported to be diagnosed by the classifier with high specificity and sensitivity in both the original and validation cohorts. In vitro tests confirmed that a few of the cytomegalovirus-associated TCR beta chains recognize cytomegalovirus antigens. According to a later genetic analysis, donors in an Asian-associated ancestry cluster had fewer N-insertions in productive TCRs than the approximately 630-donor mean. Because HLA typing was missing for some donors at each locus, association tests included only the typed subset.

The cohort consisted of approximately 690 healthy bone marrow donors. At the time of sampling, every cohort member was nominally healthy, though immune exposures that went unrecorded were likely present. The donor was CMV seropositive and was included in the group of 250 to 300 seropositive cohort members. A peripheral blood sample was collected from each donor, and TCR beta sequencing was performed on peripheral blood mononuclear cells. The Qiagen DNeasy Blood Extraction Kit was used to extract genomic DNA from the blood cell samples. Receptor libraries were prepared by the immunoSEQ multiplex PCR assay. The multiplex PCR relied on a mix of 60 forward primers for TCR Vbeta segments and 13 reverse primers for TCR Jbeta segments. The CDR3 region of rearranged TCR beta genes was amplified from genomic DNA by a multiplex PCR assay. The Illumina HiSeq System was used to sequence the amplified TCR beta libraries as 87-base-pair reads. The authors processed their data as follows. In a later analysis, tens of millions of unique TCR beta chains were counted across the 666 repertoires, and roughly 10 million of these chains were shared by at least two donors. A nearest-neighbor algorithm error-corrected the raw reads and collapsed the reads into unique sequences, merging closely related sequences to remove PCR and sequencing errors. V, D and J gene segments were assigned by aligning CDR3 sequences to IMGT reference sequences. Each retained sequence needed at least a six-nucleotide match to both a V gene segment and a J gene segment. Rearrangements were called productive when the CDR3 lacked stop codons and stayed in frame with V and J; all others were non-productive. Following IMGT convention, CDR3 was defined as the stretch from the second conserved V-encoded cysteine to the conserved J-encoded phenylalanine. In an earlier analysis of around 600 of the donors, sequences lacking an unambiguous match to a single V gene segment were excluded. An earlier analysis of a few hundred of the donors called V segments functional above 56.7% productive rearrangements and segregating when the between-donor standard deviation exceeded 5%. To diagnose cytomegalovirus status from the catalog of TCR beta chain sequences, a statistical classification framework was built. In a later analysis, V and J genes were assigned by comparing TCR nucleotide sequences against IMGT/GENE-DB human TR gene sequences. The TCRdist pipeline was used in a later analysis to assign CDR3 sequences and most-parsimonious VDJ recombination scenarios. In a later analysis, each TCR beta chain was defined by its CDR3 amino acid sequence together with its V-gene family, and reads without a unique V-gene family were excluded. To address suspected cross-contamination and a sequencing artifact, a later analysis removed several hundred highly shared, low-generation-probability nucleotide sequences. A later analysis calculated a clonal expansion index for each public chain from normalized within-repertoire ranks of inferred template counts. Generation probabilities in a later analysis came from a VDJ recombination model fitted to out-of-frame rearrangements, and those results were checked against IGoR. In a later analysis, hypergeometric tests were used to score TCR-TCR, TCR-HLA and TCR-CMV co-occurrence, with a repertoire-size bias correction applied to TCR pairs. In a later analysis, false discovery rates were estimated by permuting HLA or CMV assignments 20 times. A later analysis grouped co-occurring TCRs with DBSCAN, adding TCRdist sequence similarity when clustering within HLA-allele-positive subsets. Co-occurrence clustering excluded repertoires with fewer than 30,000 or more than 120,000 public chains, plus five with anomalous nucleotide sharing. Here the immuneACCESS table is served through TCRdb, limited to in-frame sequences with V and J called. Missing clones are a known gap in these copies; in checked studies unresolved V genes cover under half, and the rest lacks a known reason. D and trimming were read from the DNA, whereas the V and J calls and clone size are those reported in that table. This sample is represented by roughly 110,000 clones; around 70% of them were singletons. The ten largest make up around 4.9% of the sample.

The chain couples TRBV2 to TRBJ2-3; tentative D gene TRBD1, with 6 bases matching. Sequenced sample: PBMCs. The sequence derives from a man aged 25 to 45 in good health and CMV-seropositive. CDR3 reads: CASSVWAGDPSTDTQYF. The DNA reads as follows: TGTGCCAGCAGTGTGTGGGCAGGGGACCCCTCCACAGATACGCAGTATTTT.